A selection of T cell receptor beta chains follows, all from one sample in a study of T cell responses to AZD1222 COVID-19 vaccine. Produced via immunoSEQ multiplex PCR; TCRdb's table is partial and in-frame only. Found here are around 100,000 clones, 70% to 90% of them singletons; the top ten hold around 5.9%. This material consisted of peripheral blood, taken on day 0 of AZD1222 vaccination. These receptors all stem from an adult in good health. The CDR3 runs from the conserved cysteine through the conserved F or W. Fields, in order: clone size, J gene, D gene, V gene, CDR3 DNA, CDR3 protein. The D gene is left open where the match is weak. Size values are once, few and many counts, or a class for expanded clones, and some rows have none.

abundance: once; j_gene: TRBJ1-4; d_gene: TRBD1; v_gene: TRBV27; CDR3nt: TGTGCCAGCAGGTTAACAGGGGGAGGCTCCAATGAAAAACTGTTTTTT; CDR3aa: CASRLTGGGSNEKLFF
abundance: .; j_gene: TRBJ1-1; d_gene: .; v_gene: TRBV11-3; CDR3nt: TGTGCCAGCAGCTTAGGACCGGGGGGGAACACTGAAGCTTTCTTT; CDR3aa: CASSLGPGGNTEAFF
abundance: .; j_gene: TRBJ2-3; d_gene: .; v_gene: TRBV5-4; CDR3nt: TGTGCCAGCAGCTTGGGATCCGAACCCACAGATACGCAGTATTTT; CDR3aa: CASSLGSEPTDTQYF
abundance: once; j_gene: TRBJ2-3; d_gene: .; v_gene: TRBV30; CDR3nt: TGTGCCTGGAGTACCCCAGGGGCAGATACGCAGTATTTT; CDR3aa: CAWSTPGADTQYF
abundance: many; j_gene: TRBJ1-1; d_gene: .; v_gene: TRBV13; CDR3nt: TGTGCCAGCAGCCCAACCATGAACACTGAAGCTTTCTTT; CDR3aa: CASSPTMNTEAFF
abundance: once; j_gene: TRBJ1-3; d_gene: .; v_gene: TRBV4-1; CDR3nt: TGCGCCAGCAGCCAAACCCTGGACACCATATATTTT; CDR3aa: CASSQTLDTIYF
abundance: .; j_gene: TRBJ1-3; d_gene: .; v_gene: TRBV21-1; CDR3nt: TGTGCCAGCAGCAAAGTAGAGACATTGGGAGGAAACACCATATATTTT; CDR3aa: CASSKVETLGGNTIYF
abundance: few; j_gene: TRBJ2-2; d_gene: .; v_gene: TRBV11-3; CDR3nt: TGTGCCAGCAGCTTAATCGCTTGGGGGGTGAACACCGGGGAGCTGTTTTTT; CDR3aa: CASSLIAWGVNTGELFF
abundance: .; j_gene: TRBJ1-5; d_gene: .; v_gene: TRBV7-8; CDR3nt: TGTGCCAGCGCTTGGGGCCGTGCCCTGGGCAATCAGCCCCAGCATTTT; CDR3aa: CASAWGRALGNQPQHF
abundance: .; j_gene: TRBJ2-2; d_gene: .; v_gene: TRBV2; CDR3nt: TGTGCCAGCAGTTATCGGGCCGACACCGGGGAGCTGTTTTTT; CDR3aa: CASSYRADTGELFF
abundance: once; j_gene: TRBJ2-1; d_gene: .; v_gene: TRBV6-4; CDR3nt: TGTGCCAACCAAAAGGAGGGCCTGCTGTGCTACAATGAGCAGTTCTTC; CDR3aa: CANQKEGLLCYNEQFF
abundance: .; j_gene: TRBJ2-3; d_gene: .; v_gene: TRBV18; CDR3nt: TGTGCCAGCTCACCAGATGCGACAGATACGCAGTATTTT; CDR3aa: CASSPDATDTQYF
abundance: few; j_gene: TRBJ1-5; d_gene: .; v_gene: TRBV14; CDR3nt: TGTGCCAGCAGCCAACCGGCTCAGGGGACCGAGGAGAATCAGCCCCAGCATTTT; CDR3aa: CASSQPAQGTEENQPQHF
abundance: .; j_gene: TRBJ1-2; d_gene: .; v_gene: TRBV6-5; CDR3nt: TGTGCCAGCACCCGGGACAACAGAGACGGGAATGGCTACACCTTC; CDR3aa: CASTRDNRDGNGYTF
abundance: .; j_gene: TRBJ1-5; d_gene: .; v_gene: TRBV2; CDR3nt: TGTGCCAGCAGTGAAACCGGGTTGGGCAATCAGCCCCAGCATTTT; CDR3aa: CASSETGLGNQPQHF
abundance: .; j_gene: TRBJ2-2; d_gene: .; v_gene: TRBV27; CDR3nt: TGTGCCAGCAGTTCAACAGGATCGGGAGGGGAGCTGTTTTTT; CDR3aa: CASSSTGSGGELFF
abundance: .; j_gene: TRBJ1-2; d_gene: .; v_gene: TRBV3-1/TRBV3-2; CDR3nt: TGTGCCAGCAGCCAACCCAGGGGAGGAGGCTATGGCTACACCTTC; CDR3aa: CASSQPRGGGYGYTF
abundance: few; j_gene: TRBJ1-2; d_gene: .; v_gene: TRBV6-1; CDR3nt: TGTGCCAGCAGTGAGAGGGAGGACTATGGCTACACCTTC; CDR3aa: CASSEREDYGYTF
abundance: .; j_gene: TRBJ2-3; d_gene: .; v_gene: TRBV5-1; CDR3nt: TGCGCCAGCAGTTTCGGACCAAGCACAGATACGCAGTATTTT; CDR3aa: CASSFGPSTDTQYF
abundance: .; j_gene: TRBJ2-3; d_gene: .; v_gene: TRBV7-2; CDR3nt: TGTGCCAGCAGCTTAGTGGGGGATTGGTCAGATACGCAGTATTTT; CDR3aa: CASSLVGDWSDTQYF
abundance: .; j_gene: TRBJ1-2; d_gene: .; v_gene: TRBV12-3/TRBV12-4; CDR3nt: TGTGCCAGCAGTTTTACGAACTATGGCTACACCTTC; CDR3aa: CASSFTNYGYTF
abundance: .; j_gene: TRBJ1-1; d_gene: .; v_gene: TRBV18; CDR3nt: TGTGCCAGCTCACCAATCGGACACTTGAACACTGAAGCTTTCTTT; CDR3aa: CASSPIGHLNTEAFF
abundance: few; j_gene: TRBJ2-7; d_gene: .; v_gene: TRBV5-8; CDR3nt: TGTGCCAGCAGCGGAACGGACGGCTCCTACGAGCAGTACTTC; CDR3aa: CASSGTDGSYEQYF
abundance: .; j_gene: TRBJ2-5; d_gene: TRBD2; v_gene: TRBV7-2; CDR3nt: TGTGCCAGCAGCTTAGGCGGGAGCGGAGAGACCCAGTACTTC; CDR3aa: CASSLGGSGETQYF
abundance: few; j_gene: TRBJ1-1; d_gene: .; v_gene: TRBV7-9; CDR3nt: TGTGCCAGCAGCCCCATAAGACAGGAAGCTTTCTTT; CDR3aa: CASSPIRQEAFF
abundance: .; j_gene: TRBJ1-2; d_gene: .; v_gene: TRBV23-1; CDR3nt: TGCGCCAGCAGTCCAAAACGACCGGCTTATGGCTACACCTTC; CDR3aa: CASSPKRPAYGYTF
abundance: .; j_gene: TRBJ1-2; d_gene: .; v_gene: TRBV29-1; CDR3nt: TGCAGCGTTGCGGGCGGCGGCCCTAACTATGGCTACACCTTC; CDR3aa: CSVAGGGPNYGYTF
abundance: .; j_gene: TRBJ1-1; d_gene: .; v_gene: TRBV2; CDR3nt: TGTGCCAGCAGGCCCAGTATGAACACTGAAGCTTTCTTT; CDR3aa: CASRPSMNTEAFF
abundance: .; j_gene: TRBJ2-1; d_gene: TRBD1; v_gene: TRBV4-1; CDR3nt: TGCGCCAGCAGCCAAACGGGACAGGTGAACTCCAATGAGCAGTTCTTC; CDR3aa: CASSQTGQVNSNEQFF
abundance: .; j_gene: TRBJ1-5; d_gene: .; v_gene: TRBV5-1; CDR3nt: TGCGCCAGCAGCTTGGACAGGGACCAGCCCCAGCATTTT; CDR3aa: CASSLDRDQPQHF
abundance: .; j_gene: TRBJ1-1; d_gene: .; v_gene: TRBV11-3; CDR3nt: TGTGCCAGCAGCTATAAGAACACTGAAGCTTTCTTT; CDR3aa: CASSYKNTEAFF
abundance: .; j_gene: TRBJ2-4; d_gene: .; v_gene: TRBV2; CDR3nt: TGTGCCAGCAGTGAATCGTTAGCCAAAAACATTCAGTACTTC; CDR3aa: CASSESLAKNIQYF
abundance: .; j_gene: TRBJ2-3; d_gene: .; v_gene: TRBV14; CDR3nt: TGTGCCAGCAGCCTCCGCGTGGTGACAGATACGCAGTATTTT; CDR3aa: CASSLRVVTDTQYF
abundance: .; j_gene: TRBJ2-7; d_gene: TRBD1; v_gene: TRBV7-9; CDR3nt: TGTGCCAGCAGCCAAACCGGGACAGGGGTTGTCCACGAGCAGTACTTC; CDR3aa: CASSQTGTGVVHEQYF
abundance: .; j_gene: TRBJ2-7; d_gene: .; v_gene: TRBV7-2; CDR3nt: TGTGCCAGCAGTCGGTTCCCTTTGACTATGTCGTACGAGCAGTACTTC; CDR3aa: CASSRFPLTMSYEQYF
abundance: once; j_gene: TRBJ1-3; d_gene: .; v_gene: TRBV10-3; CDR3nt: TGTGCCATCAGTGATCGCTTCTCTGGAAACACCATATATTTT; CDR3aa: CAISDRFSGNTIYF
abundance: .; j_gene: TRBJ2-7; d_gene: TRBD1; v_gene: TRBV7-6; CDR3nt: TGTGCCAGCAGCTTAGCCAGGGGGCAGTCCTACGAGCAGTACTTC; CDR3aa: CASSLARGQSYEQYF
abundance: .; j_gene: TRBJ2-1; d_gene: .; v_gene: TRBV5-1; CDR3nt: TGCGCCAGCAGCTTGGTGGCGGCCCCCTACAATGAGCAGTTCTTC; CDR3aa: CASSLVAAPYNEQFF
abundance: .; j_gene: TRBJ2-3; d_gene: .; v_gene: TRBV19; CDR3nt: TGTGCCAGTAGTACCAAACAGGGAACGCAGTATTTT; CDR3aa: CASSTKQGTQYF
abundance: .; j_gene: TRBJ2-2; d_gene: .; v_gene: TRBV4-2; CDR3nt: TGTGCCAGCAGCCGGACAGAAAACACCGGGGAGCTGTTTTTT; CDR3aa: CASSRTENTGELFF
abundance: once; j_gene: TRBJ2-1; d_gene: TRBD2; v_gene: TRBV9; CDR3nt: TGTGCCAGCAGCCTATCACTAGCGGGAGGGGGGAATGAGCAGTTCTTC; CDR3aa: CASSLSLAGGGNEQFF
abundance: .; j_gene: TRBJ2-7; d_gene: TRBD1; v_gene: TRBV5-5; CDR3nt: TGTGCCAGCAGCTTACAAGCCGGGACAGCCCGTTACGAGCAGTACTTC; CDR3aa: CASSLQAGTARYEQYF
abundance: .; j_gene: TRBJ1-3; d_gene: .; v_gene: TRBV20-1; CDR3nt: TGCAGTGCTAGACAGGGTATCACCATATATTTT; CDR3aa: CSARQGITIYF
abundance: .; j_gene: TRBJ2-7; d_gene: TRBD1; v_gene: TRBV19; CDR3nt: TGTGCCAGCGGGGGACAGGGGTTCAACGAGCAGTACTTC; CDR3aa: CASGGQGFNEQYF
abundance: .; j_gene: TRBJ2-2; d_gene: .; v_gene: TRBV4-2; CDR3nt: TGTGCCAGCAGCCAATCGGGGGCTGGTTCCGGGGAGCTGTTTTTT; CDR3aa: CASSQSGAGSGELFF
abundance: .; j_gene: TRBJ1-1; d_gene: TRBD1; v_gene: TRBV2; CDR3nt: TGTGCCAGCAAACCTACAGGGGGAGGATTAGCTTTCTTT; CDR3aa: CASKPTGGGLAFF
abundance: .; j_gene: TRBJ2-7; d_gene: .; v_gene: TRBV6-5; CDR3nt: TGTGCCAGCAGCACGGGGGCTTTAGGGGAACAGTACTTC; CDR3aa: CASSTGALGEQYF
abundance: .; j_gene: TRBJ2-3; d_gene: .; v_gene: TRBV5-8; CDR3nt: TGTGCCAGCAGCTTCAGGCGGTTTAGCACAGATACGCAGTATTTT; CDR3aa: CASSFRRFSTDTQYF
abundance: .; j_gene: TRBJ2-5; d_gene: TRBD2; v_gene: TRBV19; CDR3nt: TGTGCCAGTAGCCTAGCGGGGGCACCTTGGACCCAGTACTTC; CDR3aa: CASSLAGAPWTQYF
abundance: .; j_gene: TRBJ1-6; d_gene: .; v_gene: TRBV25-1; CDR3nt: TGTGCCACCGCGGGGGTAGGTGGATCCTATAATTCACCCCTCCACTTT; CDR3aa: CATAGVGGSYNSPLHF
abundance: .; j_gene: TRBJ2-5; d_gene: TRBD2; v_gene: TRBV5-8; CDR3nt: TGTGCCAGCAGCTACGGACTAGTCGTAGAGACCCAGTACTTC; CDR3aa: CASSYGLVVETQYF
abundance: once; j_gene: TRBJ1-2; d_gene: TRBD1; v_gene: TRBV27; CDR3nt: TGTGCCAGCAGTTTCCGGGACAGCTATGGCTACACCTTC; CDR3aa: CASSFRDSYGYTF
abundance: .; j_gene: TRBJ1-6; d_gene: TRBD1; v_gene: TRBV27; CDR3nt: TGTGCCAGCAGTTTAACCAGGGGGGGTGGGCATAATTCACCCCTCCACTTT; CDR3aa: CASSLTRGGGHNSPLHF